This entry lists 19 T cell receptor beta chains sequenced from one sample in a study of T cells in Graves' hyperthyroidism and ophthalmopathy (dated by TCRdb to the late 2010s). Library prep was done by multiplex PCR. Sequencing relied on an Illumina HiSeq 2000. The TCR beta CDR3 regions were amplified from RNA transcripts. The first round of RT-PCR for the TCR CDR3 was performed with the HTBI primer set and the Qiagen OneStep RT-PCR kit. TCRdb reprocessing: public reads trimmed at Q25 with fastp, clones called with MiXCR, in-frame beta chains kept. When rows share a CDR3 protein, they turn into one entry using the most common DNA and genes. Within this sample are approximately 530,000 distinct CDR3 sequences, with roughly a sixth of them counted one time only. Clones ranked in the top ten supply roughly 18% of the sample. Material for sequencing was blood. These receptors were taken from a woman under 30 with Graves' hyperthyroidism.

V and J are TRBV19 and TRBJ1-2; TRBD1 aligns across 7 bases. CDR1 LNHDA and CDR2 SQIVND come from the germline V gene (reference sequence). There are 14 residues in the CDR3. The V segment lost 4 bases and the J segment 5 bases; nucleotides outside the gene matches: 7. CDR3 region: CASSKGGALYGYTF. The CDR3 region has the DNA TGTGCCAGTAGTAAAGGGGGCGCGCTGTATGGCTACACCTTC.

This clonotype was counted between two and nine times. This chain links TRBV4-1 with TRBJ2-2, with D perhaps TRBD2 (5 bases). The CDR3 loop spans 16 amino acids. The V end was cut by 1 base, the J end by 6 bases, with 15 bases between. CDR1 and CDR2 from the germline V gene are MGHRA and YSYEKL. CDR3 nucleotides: TGCGCCAGCAGCCAAGTAAGCGGCTCGGCGGCCGGGGAGCTGTTTTTT. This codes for CASSQVSGSAAGELFF.

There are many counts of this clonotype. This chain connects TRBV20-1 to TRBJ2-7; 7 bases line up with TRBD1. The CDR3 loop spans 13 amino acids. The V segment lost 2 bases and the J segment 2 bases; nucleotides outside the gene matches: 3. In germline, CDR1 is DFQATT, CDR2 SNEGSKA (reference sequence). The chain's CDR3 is CSARSGTAYEQYF. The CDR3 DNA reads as TGCAGTGCTAGATCCGGGACAGCCTACGAGCAGTACTTC.

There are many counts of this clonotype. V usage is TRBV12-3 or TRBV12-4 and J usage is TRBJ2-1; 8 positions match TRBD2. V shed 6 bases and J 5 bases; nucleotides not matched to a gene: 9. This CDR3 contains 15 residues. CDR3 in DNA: TGTGCCAGCAGCAATAGCGGGATAATCAACAATGAGCAGTTCTTC. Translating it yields CASSNSGIINNEQFF.

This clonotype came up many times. This CDR3 reads CASSQSMETQYF. The DNA of the CDR3 is TGTGCCAGCAGCCAAAGCATGGAGACCCAGTACTTC. The chain couples TRBV14 to TRBJ2-5; D ambiguous. The V end lost 2 bases, the J end lost 5 bases, and 6 bases lay between the germline ends. This CDR3 is 12 amino acids long. CDR1 SGHDN and CDR2 FVKESK come from the germline V gene.

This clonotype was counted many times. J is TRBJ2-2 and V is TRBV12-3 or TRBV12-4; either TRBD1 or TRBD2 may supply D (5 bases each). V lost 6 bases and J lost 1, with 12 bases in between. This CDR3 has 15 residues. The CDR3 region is CASSQRGKNTGELFF. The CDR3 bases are TGTGCCAGCAGCCAACGGGGCAAGAACACCGGGGAGCTGTTTTTT.

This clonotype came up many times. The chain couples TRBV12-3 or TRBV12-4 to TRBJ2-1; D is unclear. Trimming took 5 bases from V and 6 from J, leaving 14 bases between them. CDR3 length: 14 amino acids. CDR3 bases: TGTGCCAGCAGTACCTACGAGGAATCCAATGAGCAGTTCTTC. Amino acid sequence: CASSTYEESNEQFF.

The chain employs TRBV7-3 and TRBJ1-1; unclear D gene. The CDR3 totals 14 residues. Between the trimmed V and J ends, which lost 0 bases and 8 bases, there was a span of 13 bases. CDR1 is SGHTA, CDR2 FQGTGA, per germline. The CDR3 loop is CASSLTGPPEEAFF. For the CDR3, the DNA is TGTGCCAGCAGCTTAACTGGCCCCCCGGAGGAAGCTTTCTTT.

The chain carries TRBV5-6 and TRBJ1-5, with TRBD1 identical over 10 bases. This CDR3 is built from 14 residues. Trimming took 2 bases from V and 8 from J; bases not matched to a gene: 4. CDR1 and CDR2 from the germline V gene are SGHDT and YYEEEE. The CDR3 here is CASSFRQGAEPQHF. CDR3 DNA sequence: TGTGCCAGCAGCTTCAGACAGGGGGCTGAGCCCCAGCATTTT.

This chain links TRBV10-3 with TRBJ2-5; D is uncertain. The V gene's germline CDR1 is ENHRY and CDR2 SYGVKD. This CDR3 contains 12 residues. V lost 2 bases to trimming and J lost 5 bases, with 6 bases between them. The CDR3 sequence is CAISEEEETQYF. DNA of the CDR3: TGTGCCATCAGTGAGGAGGAGGAGACCCAGTACTTC.

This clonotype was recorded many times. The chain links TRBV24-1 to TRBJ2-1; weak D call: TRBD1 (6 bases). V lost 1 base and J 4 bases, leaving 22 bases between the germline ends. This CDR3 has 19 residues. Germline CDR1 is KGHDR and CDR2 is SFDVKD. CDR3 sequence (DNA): TGTGCCACCAGTGATTTTCGCGGACAGACACCAGGAGCATACAATGAGCAGTTCTTC. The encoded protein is CATSDFRGQTPGAYNEQFF.

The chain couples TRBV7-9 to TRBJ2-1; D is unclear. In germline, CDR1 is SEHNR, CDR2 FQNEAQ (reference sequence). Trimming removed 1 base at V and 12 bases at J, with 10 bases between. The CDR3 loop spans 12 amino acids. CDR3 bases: TGTGCCAGCAGCTTAGAAGCGTATATGCAGTTCTTC. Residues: CASSLEAYMQFF.

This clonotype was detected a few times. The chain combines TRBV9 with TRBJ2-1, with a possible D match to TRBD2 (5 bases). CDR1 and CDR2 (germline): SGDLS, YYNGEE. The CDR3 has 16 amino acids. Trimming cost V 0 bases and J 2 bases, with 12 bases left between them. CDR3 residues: CASSVGLAFAYNEQFF. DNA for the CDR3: TGTGCCAGCAGCGTAGGGCTAGCCTTTGCCTACAATGAGCAGTTCTTC.

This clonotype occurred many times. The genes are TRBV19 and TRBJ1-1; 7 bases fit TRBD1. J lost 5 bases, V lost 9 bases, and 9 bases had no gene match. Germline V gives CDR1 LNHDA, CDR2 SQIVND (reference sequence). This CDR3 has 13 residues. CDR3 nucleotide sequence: TGTGCCAGCCTAGGGGGCAGTGGGACTGAAGCTTTCTTT. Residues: CASLGGSGTEAFF.

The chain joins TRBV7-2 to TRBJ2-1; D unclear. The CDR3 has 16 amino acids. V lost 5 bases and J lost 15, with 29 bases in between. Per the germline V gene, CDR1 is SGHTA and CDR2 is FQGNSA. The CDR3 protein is CASSPMAWEGPHGRFF. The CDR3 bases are TGTGCCAGCAGCCCTATGGCGTGGGAAGGCCCCCATGGTAGGTTCTTC. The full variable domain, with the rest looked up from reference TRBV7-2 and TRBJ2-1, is GAGVSQSPSNKVTEKGKDVELRCDPISGHTALYWYRQSLGQGLEFLIYFQGNSAPDKSGLPSDRFSAERTGGSVSTLTIQRTQQEDSAVYLCASSPMAWEGPHGRFFGPGTRLTVL.

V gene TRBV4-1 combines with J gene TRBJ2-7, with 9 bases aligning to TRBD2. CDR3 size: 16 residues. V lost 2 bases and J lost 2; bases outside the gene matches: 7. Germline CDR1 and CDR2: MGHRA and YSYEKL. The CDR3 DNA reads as TGCGCCAGCAGCCAATATCCTAGCGGGGAAACCTACGAGCAGTACTTC. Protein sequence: CASSQYPSGETYEQYF.

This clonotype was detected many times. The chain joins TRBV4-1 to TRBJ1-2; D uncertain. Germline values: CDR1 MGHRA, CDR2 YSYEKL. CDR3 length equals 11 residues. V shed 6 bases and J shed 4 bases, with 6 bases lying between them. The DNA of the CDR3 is TGCGCCAGCAGTTTCGCCTATGGCTACACCTTC. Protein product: CASSFAYGYTF.

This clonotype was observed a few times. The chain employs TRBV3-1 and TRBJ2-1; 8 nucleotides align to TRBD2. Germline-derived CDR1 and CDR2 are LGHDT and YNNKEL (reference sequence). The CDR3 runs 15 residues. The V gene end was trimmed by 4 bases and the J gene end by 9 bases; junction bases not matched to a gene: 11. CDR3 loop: CASSPGLAAPPEQFF. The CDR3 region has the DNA TGTGCCAGCAGCCCCGGACTAGCAGCCCCTCCTGAGCAGTTCTTC.

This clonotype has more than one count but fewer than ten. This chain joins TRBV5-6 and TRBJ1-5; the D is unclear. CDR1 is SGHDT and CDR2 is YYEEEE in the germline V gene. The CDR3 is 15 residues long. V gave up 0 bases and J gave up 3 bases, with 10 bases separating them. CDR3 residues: CASSLGGALNQPQHF. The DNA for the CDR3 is TGTGCCAGCAGCTTGGGAGGAGCTCTCAATCAGCCCCAGCATTTT.